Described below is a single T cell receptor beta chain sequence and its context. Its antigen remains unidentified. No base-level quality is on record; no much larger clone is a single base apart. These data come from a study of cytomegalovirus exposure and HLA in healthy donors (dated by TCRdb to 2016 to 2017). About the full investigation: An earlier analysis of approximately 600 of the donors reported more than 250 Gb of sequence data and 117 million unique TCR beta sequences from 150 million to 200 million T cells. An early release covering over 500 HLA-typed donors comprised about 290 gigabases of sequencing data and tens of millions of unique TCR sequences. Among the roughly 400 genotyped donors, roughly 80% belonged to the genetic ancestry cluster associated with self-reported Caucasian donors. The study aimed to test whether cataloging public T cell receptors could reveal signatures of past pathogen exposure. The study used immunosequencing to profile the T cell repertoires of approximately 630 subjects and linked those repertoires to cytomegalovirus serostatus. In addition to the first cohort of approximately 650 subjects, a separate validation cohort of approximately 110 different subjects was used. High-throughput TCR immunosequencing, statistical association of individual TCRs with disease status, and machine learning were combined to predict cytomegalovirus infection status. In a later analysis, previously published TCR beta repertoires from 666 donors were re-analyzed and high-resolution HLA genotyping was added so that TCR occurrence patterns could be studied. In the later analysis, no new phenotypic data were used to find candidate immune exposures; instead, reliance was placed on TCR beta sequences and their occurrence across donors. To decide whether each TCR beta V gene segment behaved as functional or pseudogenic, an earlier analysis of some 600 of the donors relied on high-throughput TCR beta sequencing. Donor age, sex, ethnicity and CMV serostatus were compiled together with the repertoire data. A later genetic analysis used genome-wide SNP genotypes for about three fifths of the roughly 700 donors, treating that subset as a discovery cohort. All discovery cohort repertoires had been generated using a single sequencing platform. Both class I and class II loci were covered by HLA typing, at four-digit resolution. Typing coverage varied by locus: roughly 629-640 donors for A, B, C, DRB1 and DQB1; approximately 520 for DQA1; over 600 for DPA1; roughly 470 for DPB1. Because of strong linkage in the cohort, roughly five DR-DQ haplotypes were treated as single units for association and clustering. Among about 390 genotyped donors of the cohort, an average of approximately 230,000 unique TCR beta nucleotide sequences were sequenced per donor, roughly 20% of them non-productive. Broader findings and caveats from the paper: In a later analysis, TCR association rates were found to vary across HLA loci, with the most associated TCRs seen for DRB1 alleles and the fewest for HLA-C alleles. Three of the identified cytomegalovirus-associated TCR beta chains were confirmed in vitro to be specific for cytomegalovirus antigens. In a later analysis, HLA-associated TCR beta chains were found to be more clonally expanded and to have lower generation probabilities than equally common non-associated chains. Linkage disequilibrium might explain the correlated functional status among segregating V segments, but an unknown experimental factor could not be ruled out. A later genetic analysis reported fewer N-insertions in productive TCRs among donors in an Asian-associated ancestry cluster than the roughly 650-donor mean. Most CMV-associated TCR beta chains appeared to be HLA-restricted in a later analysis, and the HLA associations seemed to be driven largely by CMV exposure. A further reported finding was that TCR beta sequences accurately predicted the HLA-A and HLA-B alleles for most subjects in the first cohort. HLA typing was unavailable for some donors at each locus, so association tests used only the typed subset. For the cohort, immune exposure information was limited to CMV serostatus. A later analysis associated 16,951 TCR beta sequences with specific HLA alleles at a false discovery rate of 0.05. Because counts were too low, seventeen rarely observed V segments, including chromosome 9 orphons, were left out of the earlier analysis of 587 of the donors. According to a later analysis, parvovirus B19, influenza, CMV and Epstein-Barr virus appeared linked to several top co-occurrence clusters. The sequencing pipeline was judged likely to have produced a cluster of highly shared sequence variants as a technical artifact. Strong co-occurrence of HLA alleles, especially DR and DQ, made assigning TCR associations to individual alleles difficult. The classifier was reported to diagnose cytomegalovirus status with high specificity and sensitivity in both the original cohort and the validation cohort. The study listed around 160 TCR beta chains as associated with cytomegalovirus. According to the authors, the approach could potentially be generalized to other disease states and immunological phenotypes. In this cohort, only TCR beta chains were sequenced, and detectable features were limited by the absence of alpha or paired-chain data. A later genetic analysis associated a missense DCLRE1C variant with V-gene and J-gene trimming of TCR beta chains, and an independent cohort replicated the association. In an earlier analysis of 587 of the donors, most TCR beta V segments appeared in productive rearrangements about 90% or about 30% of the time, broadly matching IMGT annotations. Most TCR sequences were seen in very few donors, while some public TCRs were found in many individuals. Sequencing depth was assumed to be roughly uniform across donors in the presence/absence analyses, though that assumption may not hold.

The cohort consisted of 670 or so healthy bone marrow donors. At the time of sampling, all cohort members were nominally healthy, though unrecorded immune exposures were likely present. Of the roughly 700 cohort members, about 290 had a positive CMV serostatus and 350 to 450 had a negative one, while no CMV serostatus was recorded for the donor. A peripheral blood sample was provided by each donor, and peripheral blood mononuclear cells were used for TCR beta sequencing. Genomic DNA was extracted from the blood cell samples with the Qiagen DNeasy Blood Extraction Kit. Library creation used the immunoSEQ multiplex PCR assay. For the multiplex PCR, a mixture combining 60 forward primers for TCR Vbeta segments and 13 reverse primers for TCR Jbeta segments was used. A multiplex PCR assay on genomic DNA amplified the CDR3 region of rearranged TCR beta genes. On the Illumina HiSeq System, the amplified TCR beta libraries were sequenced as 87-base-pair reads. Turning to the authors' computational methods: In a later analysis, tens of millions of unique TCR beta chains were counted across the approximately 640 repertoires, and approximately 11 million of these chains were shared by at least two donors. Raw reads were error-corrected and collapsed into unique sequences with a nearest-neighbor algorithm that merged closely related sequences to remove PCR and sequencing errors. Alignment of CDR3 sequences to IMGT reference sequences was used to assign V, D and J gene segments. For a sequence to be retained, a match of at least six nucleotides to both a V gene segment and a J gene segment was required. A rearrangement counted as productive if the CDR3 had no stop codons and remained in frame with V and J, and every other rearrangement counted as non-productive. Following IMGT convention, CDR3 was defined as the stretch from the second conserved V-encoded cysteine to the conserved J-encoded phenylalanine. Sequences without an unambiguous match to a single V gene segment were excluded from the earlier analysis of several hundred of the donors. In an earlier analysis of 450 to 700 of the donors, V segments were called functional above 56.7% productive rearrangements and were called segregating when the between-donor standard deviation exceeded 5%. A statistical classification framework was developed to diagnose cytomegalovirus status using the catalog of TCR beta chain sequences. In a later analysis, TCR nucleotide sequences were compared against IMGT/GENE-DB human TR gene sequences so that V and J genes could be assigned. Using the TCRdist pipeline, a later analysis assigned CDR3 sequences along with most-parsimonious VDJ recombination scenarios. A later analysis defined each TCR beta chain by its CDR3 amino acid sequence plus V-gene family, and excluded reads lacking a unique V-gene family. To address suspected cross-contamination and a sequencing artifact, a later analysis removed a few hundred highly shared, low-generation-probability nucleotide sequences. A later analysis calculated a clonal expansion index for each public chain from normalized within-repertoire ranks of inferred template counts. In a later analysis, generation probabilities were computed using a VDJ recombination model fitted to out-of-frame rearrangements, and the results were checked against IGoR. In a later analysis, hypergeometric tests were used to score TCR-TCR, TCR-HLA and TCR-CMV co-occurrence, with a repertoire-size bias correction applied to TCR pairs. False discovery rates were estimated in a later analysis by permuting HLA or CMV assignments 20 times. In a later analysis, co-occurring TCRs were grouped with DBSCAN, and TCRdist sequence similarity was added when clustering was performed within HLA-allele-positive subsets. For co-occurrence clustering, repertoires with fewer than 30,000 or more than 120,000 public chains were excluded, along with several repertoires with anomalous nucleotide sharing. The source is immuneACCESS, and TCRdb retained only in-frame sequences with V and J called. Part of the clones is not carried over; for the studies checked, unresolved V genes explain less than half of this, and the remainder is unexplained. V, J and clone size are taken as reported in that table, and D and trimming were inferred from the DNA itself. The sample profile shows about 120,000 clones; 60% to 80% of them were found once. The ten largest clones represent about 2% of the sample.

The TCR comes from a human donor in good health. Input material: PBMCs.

The CDR3 region has the sequence CASGLLPGTSGIRSSYNEQFF. The sequenced DNA: TGTGCTAGTGGTTTGTTACCCGGGACTAGCGGGATACGGTCGTCCTACAATGAGCAGTTCTTC. The rearrangement combines TRBV12-5 with TRBJ2-1; TRBD2 aligns with 13 central bases. The cysteine opens and the phenylalanine closes a CDR3 of 21 amino acids. Only CDR3 DNA remains: 63 bases, in frame from the first base. After removal of 2 bases from V and 1 base from J, the junction retains 14 bases not matched to a gene. The germline V gene provides CDR1 LGHNT and CDR2 FRNRAP.